These 22 T cell receptor beta chains originate from one sample sequenced in a study of human T cells and chemical hapten exposure. Time point reported: patch test 2, 6 weeks after DPC sensitization. As to treatment: therapeutic diphenylcyclopropenone sensitization with weekly scalp DPC. MiXCR, run by TCRdb on the RACE reads, gives a single entry per CDR3 protein. This table holds a few hundred thousand distinct CDR3 sequences, roughly 6% found once. The source material was whole blood, sampled in connection with sensitization to the hapten diphenylcyclopropenone (DPC). These receptors were obtained from a woman between 18 and 30 years old with alopecia areata. Some clones in this sample may be carry-over from other donors' samples.

The chain has TRBV28 and TRBJ2-3; 13 nucleotides align to TRBD2. Looked up from germline, CDR1 is MDHEN and CDR2 is SYDVKM. The CDR3 is 16 amino acids. The V segment lost 5 bases and the J segment 6 bases; nucleotides outside the gene matches: 8. CDR3 sequence reads: CASSPYRTSGGDTQYF. CDR3 DNA sequence: TGTGCCAGCAGTCCCTATAGGACTAGCGGGGGTGATACGCAGTATTTT. Full variable domain (rest looked up from reference TRBV28 and TRBJ2-3): DVKVTQSSRYLVKRTGEKVFLECVQDMDHENMFWYRQDPGLGLRLIYFSYDVKMKEKGDIPEGYSVSREKKERFSLILESASTNQTSMYLCASSPYRTSGGDTQYFGPGTRLTVL.

This clonotype was seen many times. The chain is built from TRBV2 and TRBJ1-5; D uncertain. Germline V gene data show CDR1 as SNHLY and CDR2 as FYNNEI. Trimming took off 7 bases at V and 0 bases at J, with 10 bases between the two ends. The CDR3 totals 14 residues. The DNA of the CDR3 is TGTGCCAGCATGGATCCCAATAGCAATCAGCCCCAGCATTTT. This encodes CASMDPNSNQPQHF. Combining the CDR3 with reference TRBV2 and TRBJ1-5 gives the whole variable domain EPEVTQTPSHQVTQMGQEVILRCVPISNHLYFYWYRQILGQKVEFLVSFYNNEISEKSEIFDDQFSVERPDGSNFTLKIRSTKLEDSAMYFCASMDPNSNQPQHFGDGTRLSIL.

The chain combines TRBV7-9 with TRBJ1-4, with D perhaps matching TRBD1 (5 bases). CDR3 size: 14 residues. Trimming cost V 8 bases and J 8 bases, with 18 bases left between them. Germline CDR1 SEHNR, CDR2 FQNEAQ (reference sequence). The CDR3 spells CASGQDTLIEKLFF. The CDR3 DNA reads as TGTGCCAGCGGTCAGGACACCCTCATCGAAAAACTGTTTTTT.

This clonotype was seen many times. The chain combines TRBV6-2 or TRBV6-3 with TRBJ1-1, with unresolved D. CDR1 and CDR2 (germline): MNHEY, SVGEGT. Trimming removed 6 bases at V and 4 bases at J, with 12 bases between. The CDR3 loop spans 13 amino acids. CDR3 in DNA: TGTGCCAGCAGCGCCGTAGGTAGCACTGAAGCTTTCTTT. It encodes CASSAVGSTEAFF.

The CDR3 coding sequence is TGTGCCAGCAGCTTCGGGGGGAGACGAGAGACCCAGTACTTC. This gives the protein CASSFGGRRETQYF. The rearrangement links TRBV7-8 to TRBJ2-5; 7 nucleotides align to TRBD2. The CDR3 covers 14 residues. Germline V gives CDR1 SGHVS, CDR2 FQNEAQ. Losses at the gene ends were 3 bases for V and 4 bases for J; bases not matched to a gene: 5.

The CDR3 reads CASSDRDSFFEQFF. The CDR3, as DNA: TGTGCCAGCAGTGATCGGGACTCTTTTTTTGAGCAGTTCTTC. The gene calls are TRBV2 and TRBJ2-1; weak D call: TRBD2 (6 bases). CDR1 is SNHLY, CDR2 FYNNEI, per germline. This CDR3 comprises 14 residues. V lost 3 bases, J lost 9 bases, and 15 bases lay in between.

This clonotype came up many times. The chain recombines TRBV11-1 with TRBJ1-1; D might be TRBD1 (6 bases). Trimming took 5 bases from V and 8 from J, leaving 15 bases between them. The CDR3 loop spans 13 amino acids. CDR1 and CDR2 (germline): SGHAT, FQDESV (reference sequence). The CDR3 sequence: CASSPYAGQEAFF. The CDR3 DNA follows: TGTGCCAGCAGCCCTTATGCGGGACAAGAAGCTTTCTTT. Based on the CDR3 plus reference TRBV11-1 and TRBJ1-1, the full variable domain is EAEVAQSPRYKITEKSQAVAFWCDPISGHATLYWYRQILGQGPELLVQFQDESVVDDSQLPKDRFSAERLKGVDSTLKIQPAELGDSAMYLCASSPYAGQEAFFGQGTRLTVV.

This chain joins TRBV18 and TRBJ2-5; no clear D. In germline, CDR1 is KGHSH, CDR2 LQKENI. V dropped 0 bases and J dropped 1 base, with 6 bases sitting between them. The CDR3 extends over 14 amino acids. The CDR3 DNA is TGTGCCAGCTCACCACCCGGCACCCAAGAGACCCAGTACTTC. Encoded protein: CASSPPGTQETQYF.

This clonotype was detected many times. The CDR3 loop reads CASSQAWGESYGYTF. The DNA for the CDR3 is TGCGCCAGCAGCCAAGCTTGGGGAGAAAGCTATGGCTACACCTTC. The chain links TRBV4-1 to TRBJ1-2; no firm D call. This CDR3 has 15 residues. V gave up 1 base and J gave up 4 bases, with 13 bases separating them. Germline CDR1 is MGHRA and CDR2 is YSYEKL.

The V call is TRBV4-3, the J call TRBJ2-3; D is uncertain. CDR1 and CDR2 (germline): LGHNA, YSLEER. V was trimmed by 0 bases and J by 5 bases, leaving 18 bases between them. The CDR3 has 17 amino acids. The CDR3 coding sequence is TGCGCCAGCAGCCAAGACCATCCACCGGTCGCGAAAGATACGCAGTATTTT. Residues: CASSQDHPPVAKDTQYF.

This clonotype showed up just a few times. J is TRBJ2-1 and V is TRBV15, with D possibly TRBD2 on 6 matching bases. CDR3 length: 16 amino acids. V was clipped by 0 bases and J by 5 bases, with 14 bases between them. Germline values: CDR1 LNHNV, CDR2 YYDKDF (reference sequence). The CDR3 region is CATSRDWRGSNNEQFF. Written as DNA, the CDR3 is TGTGCCACCAGCAGAGATTGGCGGGGATCTAACAATGAGCAGTTCTTC.

This clonotype has just a few counts. The rearrangement joins TRBV9 to TRBJ1-1, with D perhaps matching TRBD1 (6 bases). Germline CDR1 is SGDLS and CDR2 is YYNGEE. V was pared by 3 bases and J by 4 bases, with 13 bases between. This CDR3 has 14 amino acids. As DNA, the CDR3 is TGTGCCAGCAGCGAAGAGCGGGGGGCCACTGAAGCTTTCTTT. Encoded protein: CASSEERGATEAFF.

This clonotype has a handful of counts. The gene calls are TRBV10-3 and TRBJ2-7, with 8 bases that match TRBD1. After removal of 6 bases from V and 0 bases from J, the junction contained 7 bases not matched to a gene. The CDR3 loop spans 15 amino acids. Germline V gene data show CDR1 as ENHRY and CDR2 as SYGVKD. The CDR3 DNA is TGTGCCATCAGGGACGGGGACAGGAACTCCTACGAGCAGTACTTC. This gives the protein CAIRDGDRNSYEQYF.

The CDR3 sequence is CASSSRLAGKGANVLTF. Here the CDR3 DNA reads TGTGCCAGCAGTAGCCGACTAGCGGGGAAAGGGGCCAACGTCCTGACTTTC. The chain employs TRBV7-9 and TRBJ2-6; TRBD2 matches 11 bases. V was clipped by 6 bases and J by 4 bases; unmatched bases: 8. Germline assignment: CDR1 SEHNR and CDR2 FQNEAQ (reference sequence). CDR3 size: 17 residues.

The V call is TRBV10-3, the J call TRBJ1-1; TRBD1 matches at 8 bases. V lost 5 bases, J lost 1 base, and 6 bases stayed unmatched. The CDR3 extends over 15 amino acids. From germline, CDR1 is ENHRY and CDR2 SYGVKD. Written as DNA, the CDR3 is TGTGCCATCAGTCCCGGGACAGGACCGAACACTGAAGCTTTCTTT. Its protein is CAISPGTGPNTEAFF.

This clonotype was detected a few times. This rearrangement joins TRBV5-6 to TRBJ1-4; D perhaps matches TRBD1 (5 bases). Germline-derived CDR1 and CDR2 are SGHDT and YYEEEE. Trimming removed 1 base from V and 5 bases from J, with 15 bases in between. The CDR3 runs 16 residues. In DNA form, the CDR3 reads TGTGCCAGCAGCTTGAAGGCAGGGTCGGGAAATGAAAAACTGTTTTTT. This sequence encodes CASSLKAGSGNEKLFF. Full variable domain (outside the CDR3, taken from reference TRBV5-6 and TRBJ1-4): DAGVTQSPTHLIKTRGQQVTLRCSPKSGHDTVSWYQQALGQGPQFIFQYYEEEERQRGNFPDRFSGHQFPNYSSELNVNALLLGDSALYLCASSLKAGSGNEKLFFGSGTQLSVL.

CDR3: CASSIGVGTVRTEAFF. The CDR3, as DNA: TGTGCCAGCAGTATCGGGGTCGGGACGGTAAGGACTGAAGCTTTCTTT. The gene calls are TRBV6-2 or TRBV6-3 and TRBJ1-1; weak D call: TRBD1 (5 bases). Germline CDR1 is MNHEY and CDR2 is SVGEGT. The CDR3 has 16 amino acids. V lost 5 bases and J lost 5, with 21 bases in between.

This clonotype was counted a few times. The genes are TRBV5-4 and TRBJ2-5; D not resolved. The CDR3 loop spans 14 amino acids. Trimming took 4 bases from V and 2 from J, leaving 12 bases between them. CDR1 is SGHNT, CDR2 YYREEE, per germline (reference sequence). The CDR3 here is CASSPRNGQETQYF. The CDR3, as DNA: TGTGCCAGCAGCCCGCGAAATGGGCAAGAGACCCAGTACTTC.

The rearrangement joins TRBV12-3 or TRBV12-4 to TRBJ2-3; TRBD2 matches 9 bases. The CDR3 has 16 amino acids. Germline trimming cut 7 bases from V and 2 bases from J; bases unmatched to any gene: 10. The CDR3 here is CASTAGAGGHTDTQYF. The CDR3 DNA reads as TGTGCCAGCACCGCCGGGGCGGGGGGGCACACAGATACGCAGTATTTT.

This chain uses TRBV6-2 or TRBV6-3 with TRBJ2-1; D call uncertain. The CDR3 extends over 13 amino acids. V was shortened by 6 bases and J by 6 bases, with 12 bases between the two germline ends. CDR1 and CDR2 from the germline V gene are MNHEY and SVGEGT. The CDR3 sequence is CASRKTQGNEQFF. The CDR3 DNA reads TGTGCCAGCAGGAAGACCCAAGGCAATGAGCAGTTCTTC.

The rearrangement links TRBV7-9 to TRBJ2-3; maybe TRBD2 (5 bases). The CDR3 extends over 14 amino acids. Trimming removed 7 bases from V and 1 base from J, with 12 bases in between. Germline CDR1 and CDR2: SEHNR and FQNEAQ (reference sequence). CDR3: CASNPNSGTDTQYF. The DNA of the CDR3 is TGTGCCAGCAACCCAAATAGCGGCACAGATACGCAGTATTTT.

This clonotype was detected ten times or more. This rearrangement joins TRBV20-1 to TRBJ1-4; D might be TRBD1 (5 bases). The germline V and J ends were trimmed by 2 bases and 4 bases, with 14 bases remaining between them. This CDR3 region has 15 residues. CDR1 and CDR2 (germline): DFQATT, SNEGSKA (reference sequence). As DNA, the CDR3 is TGCAGTGCTAGATCCGAGACAGAAAATAATGAAAAACTGTTTTTT. The encoded protein is CSARSETENNEKLFF.